These 20 T cell receptor beta chains share one sample of origin, sequenced in a study of blood T cell repertoires in COVID-19. Sequencing was performed with immunoSEQ multiplex PCR; in TCRdb, only in-frame clones are kept and a portion is missing. The sample shows 200,000 to 250,000 clones, about 90% of them seen only once. Sample: peripheral blood. These receptor sequences come from a man between 60 and 70 years old with COVID-19, enrolled during active disease.

This chain connects TRBV27 to TRBJ1-6; 8 nucleotides align to TRBD1. This CDR3 is built from 18 residues. Germline CDR1 MNHEY, CDR2 SMNVEV (reference sequence). With 5 bases clipped from V and 6 bases from J, the junction kept 15 bases outside the gene matches. The CDR3: CASSNSRQGRFGNSPLHF. DNA of the CDR3: TGTGCCAGCAGTAACTCGCGACAGGGGCGGTTTGGTAATTCACCCCTCCACTTT.

The CDR3 reads CASSYSGTEYEQYF. In nucleotides, the CDR3 is TGTGCCAGCAGTTATAGTGGGACTGAGTACGAGCAGTACTTC. The V gene is TRBV6-5, the J gene TRBJ2-7; D is possibly TRBD2 (6 bases). Per the germline V gene, CDR1 is MNHEY and CDR2 is SVGAGI. This CDR3 comprises 14 residues. V was clipped by 3 bases and J by 4 bases, with 13 bases between them.

Only one count was recorded for this clone. The chain is built from TRBV3-1 (or the pseudogene TRBV3-2) and TRBJ1-2, with 7 bases that match TRBD1. Germline V CDR1 and CDR2: LGHDT, YNNKEL (reference sequence). CDR3 size: 15 residues. With V trimmed by 6 bases and J by 4 bases, 11 bases remained unmatched. CDR3 sequence reads: CASSKGEQGPYGYTF. CDR3 in DNA: TGTGCCAGCAGTAAAGGGGAACAGGGGCCCTATGGCTACACCTTC.

The chain joins TRBV7-9 to TRBJ1-1; the D is unclear. The CDR3 loop spans 12 amino acids. V lost 5 bases and J 1 base, leaving 5 bases between the germline ends. CDR1 SEHNR and CDR2 FQNEAQ come from the germline V gene (reference sequence). The CDR3 DNA follows: TGTGCCAGCAGCCGAGGGAACACTGAAGCTTTCTTT. It translates to CASSRGNTEAFF.

The chain has TRBV6-2 or TRBV6-3 and TRBJ1-1; TRBD1 aligns across 8 bases. The length of the CDR3 is 15 residues. Looked up from germline, CDR1 is MNHEY and CDR2 is SVGEGT. The J segment lost 5 bases and the V segment lost 4 bases, leaving 9 bases of the junction unmatched. The CDR3 sequence: CASSFSRGRRTEAFF. Here the CDR3 DNA reads TGTGCCAGCAGTTTTAGCAGGGGGCGAAGGACTGAAGCTTTCTTT.

The chain carries TRBV19 and TRBJ2-3, with D perhaps TRBD1 (5 bases). The germline V gene encodes CDR1 LNHDA and CDR2 SQIVND (reference sequence). Deletions cut 6 bases from V and 5 bases from J, with 15 bases between. This CDR3 has 14 residues. CDR3 sequence reads: CASRMGQGLDTQYF. Written as DNA, the CDR3 is TGTGCCAGTAGAATGGGGCAGGGTTTAGATACGCAGTATTTT.

This chain links TRBV4-1 with TRBJ1-5; TRBD1 aligns across 9 bases. The CDR3 sequence is 16 residues long. Trimming removed 4 bases from V and 3 bases from J; junction bases left unmatched: 7. The V gene's germline CDR1 is MGHRA and CDR2 YSYEKL. The CDR3 coding sequence is TGCGCCAGCAGCCGATCGGACAGGGGTTCCAATCAGCCCCAGCATTTT. Translated, it gives CASSRSDRGSNQPQHF.

The chain recombines TRBV11-1 with TRBJ2-7; TRBD1 agrees at 7 bases. The germline V gene encodes CDR1 SGHAT and CDR2 FQDESV (reference sequence). The V and J ends lost 5 bases and 0 bases, in that order; junction bases with no gene match: 4. The CDR3 is 14 amino acids. This CDR3 reads CASSRTGASYEQYF. As DNA, the CDR3 is TGTGCCAGCAGCCGTACAGGGGCCTCCTACGAGCAGTACTTC.

This chain joins TRBV6-5 and TRBJ1-6; 8 bases fit TRBD1. J lost 13 bases, V lost 5 bases, and 13 bases had no gene match. Per germline, CDR1 MNHEY and CDR2 SVGAGI. The CDR3 is 15 residues long. The CDR3 spells CASSRQDRGVSPLHF. The CDR3 bases are TGTGCCAGCAGTCGCCAAGACAGGGGAGTTTCCCCCCTCCACTTT.

This sequence joins TRBV6-2 or TRBV6-3 and TRBJ1-5; D ambiguous. The CDR3 is 14 residues long. Germline lookup yields CDR1 MNHEY and CDR2 SVGEGT. The V and J ends lost 4 bases and 1 base respectively, with 8 bases between them. Here the CDR3 reads CASSSLGSNQPQHF. The CDR3 DNA sequence: TGTGCCAGCAGTTCCTTGGGCAGCAATCAGCCCCAGCATTTT.

The gene calls are TRBV5-5 and TRBJ1-5, with D perhaps matching TRBD1 (6 bases). CDR3 length: 14 amino acids. CDR1 is SGHKS and CDR2 is YYEKEE in the germline V gene (reference sequence). Trimming shortened V by 5 bases and J by 5 bases, and 14 bases separated the two germline ends. The CDR3 coding sequence is TGTGCCAGCAGGCCTGGACAGATTGATCAGCCCCAGCATTTT. As protein: CASRPGQIDQPQHF.

This clone has only a few counts. The chain uses TRBV3-1 (or the pseudogene TRBV3-2) and TRBJ2-3; D is possibly TRBD2 (5 bases). The length of the CDR3 is 15 residues. V lost 6 bases, J lost 2 bases, and 15 bases lay in between. Germline CDR1 LGHDT, CDR2 YNNKEL (reference sequence). For the CDR3, the DNA is TGTGCCAGCAGTCTTAATAGTGGACTCACAGATACGCAGTATTTT. It translates to CASSLNSGLTDTQYF.

The chain has TRBV6-5 and TRBJ1-1; D ambiguous. Germline V gives CDR1 MNHEY, CDR2 SVGAGI. CDR3 length: 15 residues. V lost 1 base, J lost 1 base, and 10 bases lay in between. In DNA, the CDR3 is TGTGCCAGCAGTTACTTGAGGGTAGGGAACACTGAAGCTTTCTTT. Its translation: CASSYLRVGNTEAFF.

This chain joins TRBV19 and TRBJ2-2; 12 positions match TRBD2. The CDR3 is 15 amino acids. CDR1 is LNHDA and CDR2 is SQIVND in the germline V gene (reference sequence). V shed 4 bases, J shed 6 bases, and the junction held 3 bases outside the gene matches. CDR3 sequence (DNA): TGTGCCAGTAGTAGGACTAGCGGGGTACCCGGGGAGCTGTTTTTT. The encoded protein is CASSRTSGVPGELFF.

The chain joins TRBV7-9 to TRBJ2-7; 7 bases are shared with TRBD1. The CDR3 is 17 amino acids. Germline trimming cut 4 bases from V and 1 base from J; bases unmatched to any gene: 13. Germline-derived CDR1 and CDR2 are SEHNR and FQNEAQ (reference sequence). CDR3 nucleotide sequence: TGTGCCAGCAGCTCACCAACCCGACAGGGCCCATCCTACGAGCAGTACTTC. Its protein product is CASSSPTRQGPSYEQYF.

Here the CDR3 DNA reads TGTGCCATCAAAGGCAGGGTGGGTGGCTACACCTTC. Translated: CAIKGRVGGYTF. The rearrangement links TRBV10-3 to TRBJ1-2, with D perhaps matching TRBD1 (5 bases). CDR3 length equals 12 residues. Germline loops: CDR1 ENHRY, CDR2 SYGVKD. V shed 7 bases and J shed 7 bases, with 13 bases lying between them.

The rearrangement uses TRBV28 and TRBJ2-1; 11 bases fit TRBD2. The germline gives CDR1 MDHEN, CDR2 SYDVKM. V lost 5 bases and J lost 4; bases outside the gene matches: 4. The CDR3 consists of 15 residues. CDR3 bases: TGTGCCAGCAGTCTCCGACTAGCGGGATACAATGAGCAGTTCTTC. Amino acid sequence: CASSLRLAGYNEQFF.

V usage is TRBV4-1 and J usage is TRBJ1-2; D not certain. CDR1 and CDR2 (germline): MGHRA, YSYEKL. The CDR3 runs 18 residues. Trimming took off 0 bases at V and 2 bases at J, with 19 bases between the two ends. The CDR3 DNA follows: TGCGCCAGCAGCCAAGATCAAGGGAGCCGGACGGGGAACTATGGCTACACCTTC. Translation gives CASSQDQGSRTGNYGYTF.

J is TRBJ2-1 and V is TRBV7-2; 11 positions match TRBD2. J was trimmed by 8 bases and V by 5 bases; bases with no gene match: 11. The V gene's germline CDR1 is SGHTA and CDR2 FQGNSA. The CDR3 has 16 residues. For the CDR3, the DNA is TGTGCCAGCAGCCCCGACGCTAGCGGGAGGTTGTATGAGCAGTTCTTC. This encodes CASSPDASGRLYEQFF.

The CDR3 DNA sequence: TGCGCCAGCAGAAGGACAGCCATCAGCACAGATACGCAGTATTTT. Its translation is CASRRTAISTDTQYF. This chain uses TRBV5-1 with TRBJ2-3; perhaps TRBD1 as D (6 bases). V was cut by 5 bases and J by 0 bases, with 13 bases left in between. Germline CDR1 and CDR2: SGHRS and YFSETQ. The CDR3 spans 15 residues.